This is a list of T cell receptor beta chains from one sample in a study of post-analysis software for immune sequencing data. TCRdb used MiXCR to reprocess the PCR reads, holding one entry per CDR3 protein. The sample holds a few hundred thousand distinct CDR3 sequences, around a third seen once. Sequenced material: blood. Receptor source: a girl under 18 with multiple sclerosis. CDR3s include the opening cysteine and the closing phenylalanine or tryptophan. The D gene is left open where the match is weak. The size entry is marked missing in some rows and otherwise reads once, few, many or a size class.

clone_size: few
v_call: TRBV27
d_call: NA
cdr3_length: 16
j_call: TRBJ2-1
cdr3_nt: TGTGCCAGCAGTAGTAATTACCGGGACACACACAATGAGCAGTTCTTC
cdr3_aa: CASSSNYRDTHNEQFF

clone_size: few
v_call: TRBV20-1
d_call: TRBD2
cdr3_length: 11
j_call: TRBJ2-5
cdr3_nt: TGCAGTGCTGACAGCCGGCGGGGGAAGTACTTC
cdr3_aa: CSADSRRGKYF

clone_size: NA
v_call: TRBV3-1
d_call: NA
cdr3_length: 14
j_call: TRBJ2-3
cdr3_nt: TGTGCCAGCAGCCAAGATCGTTTTGAAGATACGCAGTATTTT
cdr3_aa: CASSQDRFEDTQYF

clone_size: NA
v_call: TRBV7-2
d_call: NA
cdr3_length: 13
j_call: TRBJ2-7
cdr3_nt: TGTGCCAGCAGCTTTCAGGCCTACGGCGAGCAGTACTTC
cdr3_aa: CASSFQAYGEQYF

clone_size: few
v_call: TRBV29-1
d_call: TRBD2
cdr3_length: 14
j_call: TRBJ2-5
cdr3_nt: TGCAGCGTTGTCCTCGGGGGGGGCCAAGAGACCCAGTACTTC
cdr3_aa: CSVVLGGGQETQYF

clone_size: NA
v_call: TRBV3-1
d_call: NA
cdr3_length: 17
j_call: TRBJ2-1
cdr3_nt: TGTGCCAGCAGCCAAGCTAAACTTGGGAGCTCCTACAATGAGCAGTTCTTC
cdr3_aa: CASSQAKLGSSYNEQFF

clone_size: NA
v_call: TRBV11-2
d_call: NA
cdr3_length: 14
j_call: TRBJ2-1
cdr3_nt: TGTGCCAGCAGCTTAGATCGGGGAATCGTGAAACAGTTCTTC
cdr3_aa: CASSLDRGIVKQFF

clone_size: once
v_call: TRBV5-1
d_call: NA
cdr3_length: 14
j_call: TRBJ1-3
cdr3_nt: TGCGCCAGCAGACAGACGGCACTGGGGGACACCATATATTTT
cdr3_aa: CASRQTALGDTIYF

clone_size: few
v_call: TRBV6-6
d_call: TRBD2
cdr3_length: 17
j_call: TRBJ2-1
cdr3_nt: TGTGCCAGCAGCTGGACTAGCGGGGAATACTCCTACAATGAGCAGTTCTTC
cdr3_aa: CASSWTSGEYSYNEQFF

clone_size: few
v_call: TRBV5-6
d_call: TRBD1
cdr3_length: 16
j_call: TRBJ2-7
cdr3_nt: TGTGCCAGCAGCTTGGCCCGGGACAGGAGCTCCTACGAGCAGTACTTC
cdr3_aa: CASSLARDRSSYEQYF

clone_size: NA
v_call: TRBV20-1
d_call: NA
cdr3_length: 18
j_call: TRBJ2-3
cdr3_nt: TGCAGTGCTAGAGTGTATCTGGCGGAGGGGGTTCGGACAGATACGCAGTATTTT
cdr3_aa: CSARVYLAEGVRTDTQYF

clone_size: NA
v_call: TRBV27
d_call: NA
cdr3_length: 14
j_call: TRBJ2-5
cdr3_nt: TGTGCCAGCAGTCCCTCAGGGGCGAGTTGGACCCAGTACTTC
cdr3_aa: CASSPSGASWTQYF

clone_size: NA
v_call: TRBV20-1
d_call: NA
cdr3_length: 14
j_call: TRBJ2-7
cdr3_nt: TGCAGTGCCACACAAGGACGGTTCTACAATGAGCAGTACTTC
cdr3_aa: CSATQGRFYNEQYF

clone_size: few
v_call: TRBV10-2
d_call: TRBD1
cdr3_length: 18
j_call: TRBJ2-1
cdr3_nt: TGCGCCAGCAGTGAGAGGAATTTGGCAGGGGGCTATTACAATGAGCAGTTCTTC
cdr3_aa: CASSERNLAGGYYNEQFF

clone_size: few
v_call: TRBV29-1
d_call: NA
cdr3_length: 13
j_call: TRBJ1-2
cdr3_nt: TGCAGCGTTGAAGGGTCGCCGCCCTATGGCTACACCTTC
cdr3_aa: CSVEGSPPYGYTF

clone_size: NA
v_call: TRBV5-1
d_call: NA
cdr3_length: 13
j_call: TRBJ2-5
cdr3_nt: TGCGCCAGCAGCCTACAGGGTTCGGAGACCCAGTACTTC
cdr3_aa: CASSLQGSETQYF

clone_size: NA
v_call: TRBV18
d_call: NA
cdr3_length: 13
j_call: TRBJ2-2
cdr3_nt: TGTGCCAGCTCACTGTTGAACACCGGGGAGCTGTTTTTT
cdr3_aa: CASSLLNTGELFF

clone_size: few
v_call: TRBV12-3/TRBV12-4
d_call: NA
cdr3_length: 16
j_call: TRBJ2-3
cdr3_nt: TGTGCCAGCAGTTTTAGGGGGGGGGCCTTCATAGATACGCAGTATTTT
cdr3_aa: CASSFRGGAFIDTQYF

clone_size: NA
v_call: TRBV3-1
d_call: NA
cdr3_length: 14
j_call: TRBJ1-1
cdr3_nt: TGTGCCAGCAGCCTTACGGCGAGTAGCACTGAAGCTTTCTTT
cdr3_aa: CASSLTASSTEAFF

clone_size: NA
v_call: TRBV6-5
d_call: NA
cdr3_length: 15
j_call: TRBJ1-2
cdr3_nt: TGTGCCAGCAGTGAGCAGGGTTTGATGAACTATGGCTACACCTTC
cdr3_aa: CASSEQGLMNYGYTF

clone_size: NA
v_call: TRBV29-1
d_call: NA
cdr3_length: 14
j_call: TRBJ2-5
cdr3_nt: TGCAGCGTTGCCGGCCAGGGGTTGAAAGAGTCCCAGTACTTC
cdr3_aa: CSVAGQGLKESQYF

clone_size: NA
v_call: TRBV20-1
d_call: NA
cdr3_length: 14
j_call: TRBJ1-6
cdr3_nt: TGCAGTGCTAGAATTACAGGCAATAATTCACCCCTCCACTTT
cdr3_aa: CSARITGNNSPLHF

clone_size: NA
v_call: TRBV7-2
d_call: NA
cdr3_length: 16
j_call: TRBJ2-5
cdr3_nt: TGTGCCAGCAGCTTAGATTGGGACACCTCCAAGAGGACCCAGTACTTC
cdr3_aa: CASSLDWDTSKRTQYF

clone_size: once
v_call: TRBV7-8
d_call: NA
cdr3_length: 14
j_call: TRBJ2-2
cdr3_nt: TGTGCCAGCAGCATAATCGGAGAGGGCGGGGAGCTGTTTTTT
cdr3_aa: CASSIIGEGGELFF

clone_size: NA
v_call: TRBV11-2
d_call: NA
cdr3_length: 16
j_call: TRBJ2-1
cdr3_nt: TGTGCCATTTCACCACGGTGGGGGGGCGGAGACAATGAGCAGTTCTTC
cdr3_aa: CAISPRWGGGDNEQFF

clone_size: NA
v_call: TRBV12-3/TRBV12-4
d_call: NA
cdr3_length: 13
j_call: TRBJ1-1
cdr3_nt: TGTGCCAGCAGTTTTGGGGGCGCGAGACGAGCTTTCTTT
cdr3_aa: CASSFGGARRAFF

clone_size: NA
v_call: TRBV20-1
d_call: NA
cdr3_length: 13
j_call: TRBJ2-1
cdr3_nt: TGCAGTGCCCCAAGGAGCGGGCCTGGTGAGCAGTTCTTC
cdr3_aa: CSAPRSGPGEQFF

clone_size: once
v_call: TRBV29-1
d_call: NA
cdr3_length: 14
j_call: TRBJ2-3
cdr3_nt: TGCAGCGCTCGAGGGGGGGAGTTCACAGATACGCAGTATTTT
cdr3_aa: CSARGGEFTDTQYF

clone_size: NA
v_call: TRBV20-1
d_call: NA
cdr3_length: 17
j_call: TRBJ2-7
cdr3_nt: TGCAGTGCTAAGGGGGGGCTGGGGATTGTAGGCCCCTACGAGCAGTACTTC
cdr3_aa: CSAKGGLGIVGPYEQYF

clone_size: NA
v_call: TRBV20-1
d_call: NA
cdr3_length: 14
j_call: TRBJ2-3
cdr3_nt: TGCAGTGCTAGTTCAGCGGTGAAGGCAGATACGCAGTATTTT
cdr3_aa: CSASSAVKADTQYF

clone_size: NA
v_call: TRBV7-8
d_call: NA
cdr3_length: 19
j_call: TRBJ1-1
cdr3_nt: TGTGCCAGCAGCTTAGTGGGAGGGGGGCTAAGAAAATGGAACACTGAAGCTTTCTTT
cdr3_aa: CASSLVGGGLRKWNTEAFF

clone_size: few
v_call: TRBV7-9
d_call: NA
cdr3_length: 15
j_call: TRBJ1-2
cdr3_nt: TGTGCCAGCAGCTTCGCAGGACGGGAGGGCTATGGCTACACCTTC
cdr3_aa: CASSFAGREGYGYTF

clone_size: once
v_call: TRBV7-3
d_call: NA
cdr3_length: 17
j_call: TRBJ2-1
cdr3_nt: TGTGCCAGCAGCTTAAATAGGAGGGGGACCCCACCCAACGTGCGGTTCTTC
cdr3_aa: CASSLNRRGTPPNVRFF

clone_size: NA
v_call: TRBV7-2
d_call: NA
cdr3_length: 13
j_call: TRBJ1-2
cdr3_nt: TGTGCCAGCAGCCGGACAATTAACTATGGCTACACCTTC
cdr3_aa: CASSRTINYGYTF

clone_size: NA
v_call: TRBV5-1
d_call: NA
cdr3_length: 17
j_call: TRBJ2-3
cdr3_nt: TGCGCCAGCAGCTTGGCCCCGGGGCGGGATAGCACAGATACGCAGTATTTT
cdr3_aa: CASSLAPGRDSTDTQYF

clone_size: NA
v_call: TRBV24-1
d_call: NA
cdr3_length: 9
j_call: TRBJ2-1
cdr3_nt: TGTGCCACCAGAAATGAGCAGTTCTTC
cdr3_aa: CATRNEQFF

clone_size: few
v_call: TRBV2
d_call: NA
cdr3_length: 13
j_call: TRBJ2-1
cdr3_nt: TGTGCCGGCCGACTAAACCCTGGCAATGAGCAGTTCTTC
cdr3_aa: CAGRLNPGNEQFF

clone_size: few
v_call: TRBV20-1
d_call: NA
cdr3_length: 11
j_call: TRBJ1-2
cdr3_nt: TGCAGCCTGGGACGAAACTATGGCTACACCTTC
cdr3_aa: CSLGRNYGYTF

clone_size: NA
v_call: TRBV2
d_call: NA
cdr3_length: 13
j_call: TRBJ2-4
cdr3_nt: TGTGCCAGCGAGGGGACTTCTGGAAACATTCAGTACTTC
cdr3_aa: CASEGTSGNIQYF

clone_size: many
v_call: TRBV11-2
d_call: TRBD1
cdr3_length: 13
j_call: TRBJ2-5
cdr3_nt: TGTGCCAGCAGCCCTGGACAGGGTAGGACCCAGTACTTC
cdr3_aa: CASSPGQGRTQYF

clone_size: NA
v_call: TRBV20-1
d_call: NA
cdr3_length: 13
j_call: TRBJ2-2
cdr3_nt: TGCAGTGCTAGAGACGGATTCAGGGGGGAGCTGTTTTTT
cdr3_aa: CSARDGFRGELFF

clone_size: few
v_call: TRBV5-1
d_call: NA
cdr3_length: 16
j_call: TRBJ2-5
cdr3_nt: TGCGCCAGCAGCTTGGCGGGGGCAGGGGATCAAGAGACCCAGTACTTC
cdr3_aa: CASSLAGAGDQETQYF

clone_size: NA
v_call: TRBV29-1
d_call: NA
cdr3_length: 16
j_call: TRBJ2-7
cdr3_nt: TGCAGCGTTGGAGAAATCGGGACTCTCTCTTTCTACGAGCAGTACTTC
cdr3_aa: CSVGEIGTLSFYEQYF

clone_size: few
v_call: TRBV11-2
d_call: TRBD2
cdr3_length: 15
j_call: TRBJ2-1
cdr3_nt: TGTGCCAGCAGCTTAGTAGCGGGGAAGAACAATGAGCAGTTCTTC
cdr3_aa: CASSLVAGKNNEQFF

clone_size: many
v_call: TRBV3-1
d_call: NA
cdr3_length: 16
j_call: TRBJ2-5
cdr3_nt: TGTGCCAGCAGCCAAGAGAGGGGACTTTTGGGAGAGACCCAGTACTTC
cdr3_aa: CASSQERGLLGETQYF

clone_size: NA
v_call: TRBV7-2
d_call: NA
cdr3_length: 11
j_call: TRBJ2-1
cdr3_nt: TGTGCCAGCAGCCCTATCCATGAGCAGTTCTTC
cdr3_aa: CASSPIHEQFF

clone_size: few
v_call: TRBV29-1
d_call: TRBD1
cdr3_length: 12
j_call: TRBJ1-2
cdr3_nt: TGCAGCGCCACAACAGGGGACTATGGCTACACCTTC
cdr3_aa: CSATTGDYGYTF

clone_size: NA
v_call: TRBV4-2
d_call: NA
cdr3_length: 15
j_call: TRBJ1-1
cdr3_nt: TGTGCCAGCAGCCTTCGACACCGGGCTGACACTGAAGCTTTCTTT
cdr3_aa: CASSLRHRADTEAFF

clone_size: NA
v_call: TRBV6-1
d_call: NA
cdr3_length: 12
j_call: TRBJ2-7
cdr3_nt: TGTGCCAGCTCGGTATTTTCCTACGAGCAGTACTTC
cdr3_aa: CASSVFSYEQYF

clone_size: few
v_call: TRBV13
d_call: NA
cdr3_length: 11
j_call: TRBJ1-1
cdr3_nt: TGTGCCAGCAGTCGATCCTATGAAGCTTTCTTT
cdr3_aa: CASSRSYEAFF

clone_size: NA
v_call: TRBV28
d_call: TRBD2
cdr3_length: 15
j_call: TRBJ2-5
cdr3_nt: TGTGCCAGCAGTTCCTCACCGGGACTAGAAGGGACCCAGTACTTC
cdr3_aa: CASSSSPGLEGTQYF

clone_size: few
v_call: TRBV6-5
d_call: NA
cdr3_length: 13
j_call: TRBJ2-3
cdr3_nt: TGTGCCAGCAGCCAAACTATTACGAATACGCAGTATTTT
cdr3_aa: CASSQTITNTQYF

clone_size: few
v_call: TRBV5-1
d_call: NA
cdr3_length: 12
j_call: TRBJ2-1
cdr3_nt: TGCGCCAGCAGCTTACAGGGCACCGAGCAGTTCTTC
cdr3_aa: CASSLQGTEQFF

clone_size: NA
v_call: TRBV7-6
d_call: NA
cdr3_length: 16
j_call: TRBJ2-4
cdr3_nt: TGTGCCAGCAGCCCCCATTCGGTGCAGCGAAAAAACATTCAGTACTTC
cdr3_aa: CASSPHSVQRKNIQYF

clone_size: NA
v_call: TRBV27
d_call: TRBD2
cdr3_length: 15
j_call: TRBJ2-4
cdr3_nt: TGTGCCAGTAGTTCGGCTAGCGGGGCCAGGGACATTCAGTACTTC
cdr3_aa: CASSSASGARDIQYF